These 20 T cell receptor beta chains share one sample of origin, sequenced in a study of blood T cell repertoires in COVID-19. Repertoires were generated with immunoSEQ multiplex PCR, while TCRdb's copy carries only in-frame clones and drops some. The data show about 45,000 clones, with about nine tenths seen just once and around 25% held by the top ten. Sequenced: peripheral blood. The receptors come from a woman older than 75 in a cohort sampled during active or convalescent COVID-19.

This rearrangement joins TRBV6-1 to TRBJ2-5; 7 nucleotides match TRBD2. Germline CDR1 MNHNS, CDR2 SASEGT. There are 14 residues in the CDR3. V trimming: 1 base; J trimming: 5 bases; junction bases outside the gene matches: 4. The CDR3 loop is CASSEEGGRETQYF. The CDR3 DNA reads TGTGCCAGCAGTGAAGAGGGAGGGAGGGAGACCCAGTACTTC.

The chain joins TRBV29-1 to TRBJ2-5, with 13 bases lining up with TRBD2. The CDR3 is 14 residues long. Germline-derived CDR1 and CDR2 are SQVTM and ANQGSEA. The V gene end was trimmed by 6 bases and the J gene end by 2 bases; junction bases not matched to a gene: 3. The CDR3 here is CSVTSGGEQETQYF. The CDR3 DNA reads TGCAGCGTAACTAGCGGGGGGGAACAAGAGACCCAGTACTTC.

The CDR3 protein is CASSVAEGNTEAFF. In nucleotides, the CDR3 is TGTGCCAGCAGCGTAGCTGAGGGGAACACTGAAGCTTTCTTT. The chain carries TRBV9 and TRBJ1-1; no firm D call. This CDR3 has 14 amino acids. V lost 0 bases and J lost 1, with 7 bases in between. Germline V CDR1 and CDR2: SGDLS, YYNGEE. The full variable domain, completed using reference TRBV9 and TRBJ1-1, is DSGVTQTPKHLITATGQRVTLRCSPRSGDLSVYWYQQSLDQGLQFLIQYYNGEERAKGNILERFSAQQFPDLHSELNLSSLELGDSALYFCASSVAEGNTEAFFGQGTRLTVV.

The chain links TRBV30 to TRBJ1-2; tentatively, D is TRBD1 (5 bases). Germline-derived CDR1 and CDR2 are GTSNPN and SVGIG (reference sequence). The CDR3 has 14 residues. The CDR3 DNA reads TGTGTCGGGGGGACCAACGGGAGGTGGTATGGCTACACCTTC. As protein: CVGGTNGRWYGYTF.

The CDR3 bases are TGTGCCAGCTCACGGGAGTTCAGTTCCCCCCTCCACTTT. This sequence encodes CASSREFSSPLHF. The rearrangement links TRBV18 to TRBJ1-6; no clear D. This CDR3 comprises 13 residues. The germline CDR1 and CDR2 sequences are KGHSH and LQKENI. V was shortened by 4 bases and J by 13 bases, with 14 bases between the two germline ends.

This clone was seen a handful of times. V and J are TRBV7-2 and TRBJ1-5; D perhaps matches TRBD1 (6 bases). This CDR3 has 17 residues. The V end was cut by 5 bases, the J end by 0 bases, with 17 bases between. CDR1 and CDR2 from the germline V gene are SGHTA and FQGNSA. CDR3 sequence reads: CASSLSTGGYSNQPQHF. CDR3 nucleotide sequence: TGTGCCAGCAGCCTATCGACAGGAGGTTATAGCAATCAGCCCCAGCATTTT.

This chain uses TRBV4-1 with TRBJ1-4, with D tentatively TRBD1 (5 bases). Germline CDR1 is MGHRA and CDR2 is YSYEKL. The CDR3 is made up of 14 amino acids. V dropped 0 bases and J dropped 8 bases, with 10 bases sitting between them. The chain's CDR3 is CASSQEGPLEKLFF. CDR3 DNA: TGCGCCAGCAGCCAAGAGGGGCCGCTGGAAAAACTGTTTTTT.

The rearrangement joins TRBV30 to TRBJ2-5; D ambiguous. This CDR3 region has 12 residues. In germline, CDR1 is GTSNPN, CDR2 SVGIG (reference sequence). Trimming removed 0 bases from V and 5 bases from J, with 7 bases in between. The CDR3 spells CAWSVIRETQYF. Here the CDR3 DNA reads TGTGCCTGGAGTGTAATCAGGGAGACCCAGTACTTC.

The rearrangement joins TRBV9 to TRBJ2-7; a possible D gene is TRBD2 (5 bases). Germline V gene lookup returns CDR1 SGDLS and CDR2 YYNGEE. CDR3 length: 12 residues. V was shortened by 4 bases and J by 7 bases, with 12 bases between the two germline ends. The DNA for the CDR3 is TGTGCCAGCAGCCTCCCCCCGGGAGAGCAGTACTTC. It specifies CASSLPPGEQYF. The complete variable domain, with remaining parts taken from reference TRBV9 and TRBJ2-7, reads DSGVTQTPKHLITATGQRVTLRCSPRSGDLSVYWYQQSLDQGLQFLIQYYNGEERAKGNILERFSAQQFPDLHSELNLSSLELGDSALYFCASSLPPGEQYFGPGTRLTVT.

The chain carries TRBV6-5 and TRBJ2-3, with 10 positions matching TRBD1. The CDR3 consists of 15 residues. With 6 bases clipped from V and 1 base from J, the junction kept 4 bases outside the gene matches. Germline lookup yields CDR1 MNHEY and CDR2 SVGAGI. DNA for the CDR3: TGTGCCAGCAGCCGCGGACAGGGGGGCACAGATACGCAGTATTTT. Translated, it gives CASSRGQGGTDTQYF.

The chain carries TRBV3-1 (or the pseudogene TRBV3-2) and TRBJ2-1, with a weak D call TRBD1 (6 bases). V was clipped by 2 bases and J by 3 bases, with 17 bases between them. In germline, CDR1 is LGHDT, CDR2 YNNKEL (reference sequence). This CDR3 region has 17 residues. The CDR3 sequence is CASSQITQGALYNEQFF. As DNA, the CDR3 is TGTGCCAGCAGCCAAATAACACAGGGAGCCCTCTACAATGAGCAGTTCTTC.

The genes are TRBV19 and TRBJ2-1; possible D gene TRBD2, 6 bases. V lost 7 bases and J 10 bases, leaving 23 bases between the germline ends. CDR3 length: 15 residues. In germline, CDR1 is LNHDA, CDR2 SQIVND (reference sequence). The CDR3 loop reads CASMESASPRGEQFF. The DNA of the CDR3 is TGTGCCAGTATGGAAAGCGCCAGCCCTCGGGGGGAGCAGTTCTTC.

This chain connects TRBV7-6 to TRBJ2-5; possible D gene TRBD2, 5 bases. V lost 1 base, J lost 4 bases, and 13 bases lay in between. The CDR3 length is 15 residues. From germline, CDR1 is SGHVS and CDR2 FNYEAQ. The CDR3 DNA reads TGTGCCAGCAGCTTAGATCCAGGCGGAGGAGAGACCCAGTACTTC. Amino acids: CASSLDPGGGETQYF.

The rearrangement uses TRBV24-1 and TRBJ2-5; D not resolved. Trimming pared 2 bases from V and 7 bases from J, leaving 19 bases between. In germline, CDR1 is KGHDR, CDR2 SFDVKD. The length of the CDR3 is 16 residues. CDR3: CATSDSASGLPRTQYF. As DNA, the CDR3 is TGTGCCACCAGTGATTCTGCTTCTGGGCTCCCGAGGACCCAGTACTTC.

This chain links TRBV5-6 with TRBJ1-2; D is ambiguous. Germline V gene sequence: CDR1 SGHDT, CDR2 YYEEEE. This CDR3 contains 14 residues. V was trimmed by 0 bases and J by 0 bases, leaving 6 bases between them. The DNA for the CDR3 is TGTGCCAGCAGCTTGGCGGGTGCTAACTATGGCTACACCTTC. Amino acid sequence: CASSLAGANYGYTF.

The count of this clone is one. This chain connects TRBV5-1 to TRBJ2-5; 11 bases align to TRBD2. CDR3 length: 15 residues. In germline, CDR1 is SGHRS, CDR2 YFSETQ. The junction had 3 bases not matched to a gene; V was cut back by 4 bases and J by 1 base. This chain's CDR3 is CASSQGTSGQETQYF. DNA for the CDR3: TGCGCCAGCAGCCAGGGGACTAGCGGCCAAGAGACCCAGTACTTC.

This clone has only one observation. The rearrangement links TRBV19 to TRBJ2-7, with 12 bases fitting TRBD1. Germline-derived CDR1 and CDR2 are LNHDA and SQIVND (reference sequence). V trimming: 6 bases; J trimming: 6 bases; junction bases outside the gene matches: 15. The CDR3 totals 17 residues. The CDR3 protein is CASSLHSPGQGAVEQYF. In DNA form, the CDR3 reads TGTGCCAGTAGCCTCCATTCACCGGGACAGGGGGCCGTCGAGCAGTACTTC.

The chain combines TRBV12-5 with TRBJ2-1; TRBD2 agrees at 7 bases. Germline CDR1 and CDR2: LGHNT and FRNRAP. The CDR3 is 13 residues long. V shed 9 bases and J 4 bases; nucleotides not matched to a gene: 6. The CDR3 DNA is TGTGCTAGCCCTGGGGGGGGTTACAATGAGCAGTTCTTC. The encoded protein is CASPGGGYNEQFF.

This chain joins TRBV18 and TRBJ1-1, with D unresolved. The CDR3 sequence is 15 residues long. V gave up 1 base and J gave up 1 base, with 10 bases separating them. Germline V lookup: CDR1 KGHSH, CDR2 LQKENI. The DNA of the CDR3 is TGTGCCAGCTCACCACAGGGAGGGCAGAACACTGAAGCTTTCTTT. Protein sequence: CASSPQGGQNTEAFF.

The V call is TRBV5-1, the J call TRBJ2-7; 7 bases line up with TRBD2. CDR3 length: 14 residues. With V trimmed by 2 bases and J by 0 bases, 2 bases remained unmatched. The V gene's germline CDR1 is SGHRS and CDR2 YFSETQ. This chain's CDR3 is CASSFRGDSYEQYF. DNA of the CDR3: TGCGCCAGCAGCTTTCGGGGGGACTCCTACGAGCAGTACTTC.